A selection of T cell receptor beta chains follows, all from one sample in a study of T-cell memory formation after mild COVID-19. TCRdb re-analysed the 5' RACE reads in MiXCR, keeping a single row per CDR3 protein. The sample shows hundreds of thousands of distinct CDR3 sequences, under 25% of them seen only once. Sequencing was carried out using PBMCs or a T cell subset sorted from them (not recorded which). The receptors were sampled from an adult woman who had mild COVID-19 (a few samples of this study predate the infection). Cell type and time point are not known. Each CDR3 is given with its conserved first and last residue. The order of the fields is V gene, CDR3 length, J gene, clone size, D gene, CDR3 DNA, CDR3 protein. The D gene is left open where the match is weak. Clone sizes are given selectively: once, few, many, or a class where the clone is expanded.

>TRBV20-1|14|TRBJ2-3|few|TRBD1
TGCAGTGCTCTCGGGACAGGGGGCTCAGATACGCAGTATTTT
CSALGTGGSDTQYF
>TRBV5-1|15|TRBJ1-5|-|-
TGCGCCAGCAGCTTGGCGGGGTTTAGCAATCAGCCCCAGCATTTT
CASSLAGFSNQPQHF
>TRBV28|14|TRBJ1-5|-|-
TGTGCCAGCACCTTACAAACTAGCAATCAGCCCCAGCATTTT
CASTLQTSNQPQHF
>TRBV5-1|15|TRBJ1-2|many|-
TGCGCCAGCAGCTTGGAAGGGAATTCTAACTATGGCTACACCTTC
CASSLEGNSNYGYTF
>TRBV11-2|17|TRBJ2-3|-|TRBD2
TGTGCCAGCAGCCACATCGGGAGGAGCCCTAGCACAGATACGCAGTATTTT
CASSHIGRSPSTDTQYF
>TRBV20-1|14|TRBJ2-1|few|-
TGCAGTGCTGGGACCGCTGGCTCCTACAATGAGCAGTTCTTC
CSAGTAGSYNEQFF
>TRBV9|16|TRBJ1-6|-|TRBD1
TGTGCCAGCAGCGCCCTTGACAGGGGGCGGAATTCACCCCTCCACTTT
CASSALDRGRNSPLHF
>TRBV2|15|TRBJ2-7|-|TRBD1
TGTGCCAGCAGTGAGGGGACAGGGGGGCCGTACGAGCAGTACTTC
CASSEGTGGPYEQYF
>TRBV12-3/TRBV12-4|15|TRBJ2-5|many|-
TGTGCCAGCAGTTCCGGGACCCCGGGCGTGGAGACCCAGTACTTC
CASSSGTPGVETQYF
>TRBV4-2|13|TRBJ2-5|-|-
TGTGCCAGCAGCCAAGTAGTGGGGGAGACCCAGTACTTC
CASSQVVGETQYF
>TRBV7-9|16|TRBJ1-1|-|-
TGTGCCAGCAGCTTAGGTATGACAGAGATGAACACTGAAGCTTTCTTT
CASSLGMTEMNTEAFF
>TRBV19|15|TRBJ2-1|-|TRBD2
TGTGCCAGTAGTATAGCGGGAGGGTCCTACACTGAGCAGTTCTTC
CASSIAGGSYTEQFF
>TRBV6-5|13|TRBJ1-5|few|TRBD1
TGTGCCAGCAGTTACCAGGGGGTTGGGCCCCAGCATTTT
CASSYQGVGPQHF
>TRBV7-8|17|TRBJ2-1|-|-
TGTGCCAGCAGCTTACGCCGCGTGGGCGGGGCCTACAATGAGCAGTTCTTC
CASSLRRVGGAYNEQFF
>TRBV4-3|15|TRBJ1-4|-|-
TGCGCCAGCAGCCAAGTGAGGGCGTTCGGTGAAAAACTGTTTTTT
CASSQVRAFGEKLFF
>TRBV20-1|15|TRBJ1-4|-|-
TGCAGTGCCCCTCGGGTTGGGCCAACTAATGAAAAACTGTTTTTT
CSAPRVGPTNEKLFF
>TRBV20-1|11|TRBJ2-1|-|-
TGCAGTGGGGCTTACTACAATGAGCAGTTCTTC
CSGAYYNEQFF
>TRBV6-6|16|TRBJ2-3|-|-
TGTGCCAGCAGTTACTTGGGGGGGGCCAGCACAGATACGCAGTATTTT
CASSYLGGASTDTQYF
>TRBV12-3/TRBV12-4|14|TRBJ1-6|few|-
TGTGCCAGCAGGGACGACAGGAATAATTCACCCCTCCACTTT
CASRDDRNNSPLHF
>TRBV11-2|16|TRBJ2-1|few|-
TGTGCCAGCAGCTTGGGGGGTGCGAGCTCCTACAATGAGCAGTTCTTC
CASSLGGASSYNEQFF
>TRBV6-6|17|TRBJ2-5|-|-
TGTGCCAACCGACCGAGGGGCCCGCCCGGACAACAAGAGACCCAGTACTTC
CANRPRGPPGQQETQYF
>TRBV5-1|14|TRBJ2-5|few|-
TGCGCCAGCAGCACTCCGGACTTTCAAGAGACCCAGTACTTC
CASSTPDFQETQYF
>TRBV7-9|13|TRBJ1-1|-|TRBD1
TGTGCCAGCAGTCTTTCGGACAGGACTGAAGCTTTCTTT
CASSLSDRTEAFF
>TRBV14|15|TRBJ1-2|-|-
TGTGCCAGCAGCCAGAATCTAGGGATTTCATATGGCTACACCTTC
CASSQNLGISYGYTF
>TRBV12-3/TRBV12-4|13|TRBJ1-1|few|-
TGTGCCAGCAGTCCGCCCGGCGGCACTGAAGCTTTCTTT
CASSPPGGTEAFF
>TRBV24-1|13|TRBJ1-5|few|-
TGTGCCACCAGTGATTTCCCCGGACAAATCCAGCATTTT
CATSDFPGQIQHF
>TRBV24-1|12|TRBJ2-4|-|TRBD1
TGTGCCACCAGTCGACAGGGTGACATTCAGTACTTC
CATSRQGDIQYF
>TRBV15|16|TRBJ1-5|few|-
TGTGCCACCAGCGGCCCAGGGGCGCGGAGCAATCAGCCCCAGCATTTT
CATSGPGARSNQPQHF
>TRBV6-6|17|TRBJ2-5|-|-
TGTGCCAGCAGTGACTTTGTGGCTCGGAAGGGTGAGGAGACCCAGTACTTC
CASSDFVARKGEETQYF
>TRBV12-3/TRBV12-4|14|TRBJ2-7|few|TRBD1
TGTGCCAGCAATCCGGGACAGCGTTTCTACGAGCAGTACTTC
CASNPGQRFYEQYF
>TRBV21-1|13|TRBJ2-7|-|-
TGTGCCAGCAGCAAGAGGGCCTACTACGAGCAGTACTTC
CASSKRAYYEQYF
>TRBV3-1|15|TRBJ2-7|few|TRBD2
TGTGCCAGCAGCCCAGTGCGGGGGGTATCCTACGAGCAGTACTTC
CASSPVRGVSYEQYF
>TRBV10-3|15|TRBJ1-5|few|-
TGTGCCATCAGTGAAAAAGGGGCAGGGGTAGAGCCCCAGCATTTT
CAISEKGAGVEPQHF
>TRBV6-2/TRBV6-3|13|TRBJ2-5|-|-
TGTGCCAGCAGACAGACCTCACAAGAGACCCAGTACTTC
CASRQTSQETQYF
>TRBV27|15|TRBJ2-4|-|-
TGTGCCAGCAGACGGGCGGGTTTGGCCAAAAACATTCAGTACTTC
CASRRAGLAKNIQYF
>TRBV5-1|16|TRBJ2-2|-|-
TGCGCCAGCAGCTTGGTCGGCAGGGTTTCCGCCGGGGAGCTGTTTTTT
CASSLVGRVSAGELFF
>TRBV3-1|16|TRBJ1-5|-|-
TGTGCCAGCAGCCAAGATTACCCAGGGGGCAATCAGCCCCAGCATTTT
CASSQDYPGGNQPQHF
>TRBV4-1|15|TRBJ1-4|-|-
TGCGCCAGCAGGACACAAGGGCTAACTAATGAAAAACTGTTTTTT
CASRTQGLTNEKLFF
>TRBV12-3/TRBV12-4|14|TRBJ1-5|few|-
TGTGCCAGCAGCACGGGAATGAGCAATCAGCCCCAGCATTTT
CASSTGMSNQPQHF
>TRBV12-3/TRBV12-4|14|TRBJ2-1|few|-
TGTGCCAGCAGTTTGGTGGGACGCTACAATGAGCAGTTCTTC
CASSLVGRYNEQFF
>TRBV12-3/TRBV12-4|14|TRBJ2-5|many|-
TGTGCCAGCAGTCTCCAGTTTGGGGGAGAGACCCAGTACTTC
CASSLQFGGETQYF
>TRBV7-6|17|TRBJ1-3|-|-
TGTGCCAGCAGCCCCATACTGACGGGCACCTCTGGAAACACCATATATTTT
CASSPILTGTSGNTIYF
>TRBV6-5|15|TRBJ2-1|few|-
TGTGCCAGCAGGAGGGACTCCCGCTCCTACAATGAGCAGTTCTTC
CASRRDSRSYNEQFF
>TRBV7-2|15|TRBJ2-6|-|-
TGTGCCAGCAGCTCAGTAGTTTCTGGGGCCAACGTCCTGACTTTC
CASSSVVSGANVLTF
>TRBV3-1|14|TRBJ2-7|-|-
TGTGCCAGCAGCCAAGATCGGACCTCCTACGAGCAGTACTTC
CASSQDRTSYEQYF
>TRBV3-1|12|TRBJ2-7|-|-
TGTGCCAGCAGCCAAGAAACTTACGAGCAGTACTTC
CASSQETYEQYF
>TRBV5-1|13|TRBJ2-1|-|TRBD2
TGCGCCAGCAGGCCTAGCGGGAGTCTTGAGCAGTTCTTC
CASRPSGSLEQFF
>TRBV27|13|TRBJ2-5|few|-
TGTGCCAGCAGTTTAAGTATTTGGGAGACCCAGTACTTC
CASSLSIWETQYF
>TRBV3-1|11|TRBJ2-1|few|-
TGTGCCAGCAGTAATGGCGCTTGGTCGTTCTTC
CASSNGAWSFF
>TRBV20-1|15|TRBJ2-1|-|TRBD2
TGCAGTGCTCCGCGGACTAGCGGGTTGTACAATGAGCAGTTCTTC
CSAPRTSGLYNEQFF
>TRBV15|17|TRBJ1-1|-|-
TGTGCCACCAGCAGAGCCAATACCGAAGGGATTACCACTGAAGCTTTCTTT
CATSRANTEGITTEAFF
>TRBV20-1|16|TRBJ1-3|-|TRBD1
TGCAGTGCTAGTGCGACAGGGGGCGCGTGGGGAAACACCATATATTTT
CSASATGGAWGNTIYF
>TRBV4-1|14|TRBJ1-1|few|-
TGCGCCAGCAGCCAAGAGGTCATCCGTCTCGAAGCTTTCTTT
CASSQEVIRLEAFF
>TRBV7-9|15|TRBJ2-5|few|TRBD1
TGTGCCAGCAGCTTAGGGGGACAGATCCAAGAGACCCAGTACTTC
CASSLGGQIQETQYF
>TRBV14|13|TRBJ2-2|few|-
TGTGCCAGCAGCCATGGGAGGACCGGGGAGCTGTTTTTT
CASSHGRTGELFF
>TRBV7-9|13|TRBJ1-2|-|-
TGTGCCAGCAGCCTACAGGGAACAGGTGGCTACACCTTC
CASSLQGTGGYTF
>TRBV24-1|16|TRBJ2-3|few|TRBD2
TGTGCCACCAGTGATCCCCTAGCGGGAGTTCTAGATACGCAGTATTTT
CATSDPLAGVLDTQYF
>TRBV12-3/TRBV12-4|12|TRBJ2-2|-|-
TGTGCCAGCGGCCTGGGGACCGGGGAGCTGTTTTTT
CASGLGTGELFF
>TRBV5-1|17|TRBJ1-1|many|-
TGCGCCAGCAGCTTGTCAGCGGCACGGACACAGAACACTGAAGCTTTCTTT
CASSLSAARTQNTEAFF
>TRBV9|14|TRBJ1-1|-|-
TGTGCCAGCACCCCTACGGGGGGGCTCTCTGAAGCTTTCTTT
CASTPTGGLSEAFF